This TCR beta chain was captured in a study of T cell responses to AZD1222 COVID-19 vaccine. Method: immunoSEQ multiplex PCR; TCRdb's copy keeps in-frame clones and lacks some. The table has around 140,000 clones, approximately 86% seen once. The sequence derives from an adult who received the MenACWY meningococcal vaccine as a control. The material sequenced was peripheral blood, taken 28 days after the second dose of the MenACWY control vaccine.

As DNA, the CDR3 is TGTGCCTGGAGTCTAGACATATATGGCTACACCTTC. Its protein is CAWSLDIYGYTF. The chain links TRBV30 to TRBJ1-2, with D hard to call. V dropped 2 bases and J dropped 5 bases, with 9 bases sitting between them. This CDR3 contains 12 residues. Germline assignment: CDR1 GTSNPN and CDR2 SVGIG (reference sequence).